This TCR beta chain was found in a study of B cell selection in AIRE deficiency. Germline CDR1 and CDR2: LNHNV and YYDKDF (reference sequence). CDR3 length: 15 amino acids. V was cut by 0 bases and J by 0 bases, with 9 bases left in between. Generated by immunoSEQ multiplex PCR, the TCRdb table keeps only in-frame clones and is missing some. Among about 27,000 clones, 95% were seen once, and the ten largest hold approximately 0.25%. Concerning this clone: As yet, its antigen is unknown.

Study outcomes and limitations: About 30.6% of healthy-shared Treg TCRbeta sequences appeared in patient Tconv cells. Shared Treg sequences had shorter CDR3s, biased toward rearrangements with few non-templated insertions. Of some 3,300 shared Treg TCRbeta sequences, 30% to 40% were healthy-only, just over 9% patient-only.

Sorting defined conventional CD4 T cells as CD4+CD127+. Material: CD4+CD127+ conventional T cells sorted from PBMCs. This clonotype was sampled from a human donor in good health. The chain combines TRBV15 with TRBJ2-7; no definite D call. In nucleotides, the CDR3 is TGTGCCACCAGCAGAGATGTCGGCCGCTCCTACGAGCAGTACTTC. Protein sequence: CATSRDVGRSYEQYF. The full variable domain, completed using reference TRBV15 and TRBJ2-7, is DAMVIQNPRYQVTQFGKPVTLSCSQTLNHNVMYWYQQKSSQAPKLLFHYYDKDFNNEADTPDNFQSRRPNTSFCFLDIRSPGLGDTAMYLCATSRDVGRSYEQYFGPGTRLTVT.